The 17 T cell receptor beta chains below all came from one sample that was sequenced in a study of blood T cell repertoires in COVID-19. Profiled with immunoSEQ multiplex PCR; TCRdb holds only in-frame clones, not every one. Among 50,000 to 80,000 clones listed, roughly 86% were seen once. The sample was peripheral blood. The origin of the receptors is a man aged 45-60 years with active COVID-19.

This chain links TRBV5-6 with TRBJ2-2, with TRBD2 identical over 7 bases. The V and J ends lost 4 bases and 0 bases, in that order; junction bases with no gene match: 6. Germline CDR1 is SGHDT and CDR2 is YYEEEE. There are 16 residues in the CDR3. The CDR3 reads CASSTAAGSNTGELFF. The CDR3 bases are TGTGCCAGCAGCACAGCAGCGGGGTCGAACACCGGGGAGCTGTTTTTT.

The chain combines TRBV24-1 with TRBJ2-1; TRBD2 matches 12 bases. V trimming: 3 bases; J trimming: 6 bases; junction bases outside the gene matches: 5. The length of the CDR3 is 16 residues. The V gene's germline CDR1 is KGHDR and CDR2 SFDVKD. The CDR3 bases are TGTGCCACCAGTGATGCTTCTAGCGGGGGGGCCAATGAGCAGTTCTTC. This gives the protein CATSDASSGGANEQFF.

J is TRBJ2-1 and V is TRBV12-5; 7 bases map to TRBD1. CDR1 and CDR2 (germline): LGHNT, FRNRAP. V shed 5 bases and J 5 bases; nucleotides not matched to a gene: 15. The CDR3 is made up of 17 amino acids. CDR3: CASGTRPRDRANNEQFF. The CDR3 DNA follows: TGTGCTAGTGGTACACGACCCCGGGACAGAGCGAACAATGAGCAGTTCTTC.

The chain joins TRBV7-7 to TRBJ2-3; weak D call: TRBD1 (5 bases). V dropped 5 bases and J dropped 6 bases, with 12 bases sitting between them. Germline loops: CDR1 SSHAT, CDR2 FNYEAQ (reference sequence). The CDR3 has 13 residues. The CDR3 DNA reads as TGTGCCAGCAGCGGCAGGGTCGGGGATACGCAGTATTTT. This gives the protein CASSGRVGDTQYF.

A single count supports this clone. J is TRBJ1-1 and V is TRBV10-3, with D possibly TRBD1 on 6 matching bases. Between the trimmed V and J ends, which lost 3 bases and 5 bases, there was a span of 13 bases. The CDR3 totals 14 residues. CDR1 ENHRY and CDR2 SYGVKD come from the germline V gene. The CDR3: CAISDRGEGTEAFF. The CDR3 DNA sequence: TGTGCCATCAGTGATAGGGGGGAGGGGACTGAAGCTTTCTTT.

The chain couples TRBV5-6 to TRBJ1-2; D gene ambiguous. CDR1 and CDR2 (germline): SGHDT, YYEEEE. The V end was cut by 4 bases, the J end by 4 bases, with 11 bases between. This CDR3 comprises 13 residues. The CDR3 sequence: CASSEGLSYGYTF. In nucleotides, the CDR3 is TGTGCCAGCAGCGAGGGCCTATCCTATGGCTACACCTTC.

The chain couples TRBV5-4 to TRBJ2-2, with a tentative D call TRBD2 (7 bases). The V end was cut by 0 bases, the J end by 6 bases, with 12 bases between. This CDR3 is 15 amino acids long. Per germline, CDR1 SGHNT and CDR2 YYREEE (reference sequence). CDR3 sequence: CASSLGRGAPGELFF. Written as DNA, the CDR3 is TGTGCCAGCAGCTTGGGACGGGGGGCGCCCGGGGAGCTGTTTTTT.

The chain uses TRBV19 and TRBJ2-1; TRBD1 aligns across 12 bases. CDR3 length: 16 residues. Germline CDR1 LNHDA, CDR2 SQIVND (reference sequence). V shed 3 bases, J shed 7 bases, and the junction held 7 bases outside the gene matches. This CDR3 reads CASSMWGQGALNEQFF. CDR3 coding DNA: TGTGCCAGTAGTATGTGGGGACAGGGGGCTTTGAATGAGCAGTTCTTC.

The rearrangement joins TRBV15 to TRBJ2-7; D is undetermined. With 0 bases removed from V and 0 bases from J, the gap between germline ends came to 6 bases. CDR3 length: 14 residues. The germline gives CDR1 LNHNV, CDR2 YYDKDF (reference sequence). The CDR3 region has the DNA TGTGCCACCAGCAGAGATCGGAGCTCCTACGAGCAGTACTTC. Translation: CATSRDRSSYEQYF.

This clone occurred once. This chain links TRBV5-1 with TRBJ1-1, with 7 bases that match TRBD1. The CDR3 has 15 residues. V was clipped by 3 bases and J by 3 bases; unmatched bases: 8. CDR1 is SGHRS, CDR2 YFSETQ, per germline. Here the CDR3 reads CASSSKGGADTEAFF. In DNA, the CDR3 is TGCGCCAGCAGCTCGAAAGGGGGCGCGGACACTGAAGCTTTCTTT.

The chain links TRBV2 to TRBJ1-3; D might be TRBD1 (6 bases). Trimming took off 5 bases at V and 0 bases at J, with 11 bases between the two ends. The CDR3 is 15 amino acids. The V gene's germline CDR1 is SNHLY and CDR2 FYNNEI. CDR3 in amino acids: CASSPQGLSGNTIYF. In nucleotides, the CDR3 is TGTGCCAGCAGTCCCCAGGGGCTCTCTGGAAACACCATATATTTT.

The gene calls are TRBV9 and TRBJ1-5; D gene unclear. Germline CDR1 and CDR2: SGDLS and YYNGEE. V was clipped by 0 bases and J by 7 bases, with 8 bases between them. CDR3 length equals 13 residues. In DNA, the CDR3 is TGTGCCAGCAGCGTAGCGGGAGGGCAGCCCCAGCATTTT. Amino acids: CASSVAGGQPQHF.

The chain uses TRBV2 and TRBJ2-7; 8 nucleotides line up with TRBD1. Germline trimming cut 8 bases from V and 4 bases from J; bases unmatched to any gene: 13. The germline gives CDR1 SNHLY, CDR2 FYNNEI. The CDR3 sequence is 15 residues long. The CDR3 DNA sequence: TGTGCCAGCGTCCTGGGCGGGACAGGTCTGTACGAGCAGTACGTC. Protein sequence: CASVLGGTGLYEQYV.

The table lists this clone with a count of one. CDR3 in DNA: TGCAGTGCTAGCCAGGGGGAGACCCAGTACTTC. This translates into CSASQGETQYF. The chain uses TRBV20-1 and TRBJ2-5, with D perhaps matching TRBD1 (6 bases). The CDR3 has 11 amino acids. The ends were cut back, 3 bases at V and 5 bases at J, with 7 bases in the middle. The germline V gene has CDR1 DFQATT and CDR2 SNEGSKA (reference sequence).

The chain joins TRBV5-4 to TRBJ1-6; D might be TRBD1 (6 bases). V lost 4 bases to trimming and J lost 7 bases, with 15 bases between them. The CDR3 spans 15 residues. CDR1 and CDR2 (germline): SGHNT, YYREEE (reference sequence). CDR3 residues: CASSITGQGNSPLHF. The CDR3 DNA follows: TGTGCCAGCAGCATAACGGGACAAGGGAATTCACCCCTCCACTTT.

The chain links TRBV11-3 to TRBJ2-1, with 10 bases lining up with TRBD2. Germline-derived CDR1 and CDR2 are SGHNT and YENEEA. V lost 3 bases, J lost 9 bases, and 5 bases stayed unmatched. The CDR3 extends over 14 amino acids. CDR3 nucleotides: TGTGCCAGCAGCTTTTCTAGCGGGAGTCGTGAGCAGTTCTTC. This translates into CASSFSSGSREQFF.

The chain has TRBV6-6 and TRBJ2-2; no clear D gene. V lost 2 bases to trimming and J lost 2 bases, with 6 bases between them. Germline-derived CDR1 and CDR2 are MNHNY and SVGAGI (reference sequence). This CDR3 has 14 amino acids. The CDR3 sequence is CASSYRANTGELFF. The CDR3 nucleotides are TGTGCCAGCAGTTACCGCGCCAACACCGGGGAGCTGTTTTTT.